The 25 T cell receptor beta chains below were found in one sample sequenced in a study of T cell responses to AZD1222 COVID-19 vaccine (dated by TCRdb to 2020 to 2022). The library was built by means of the immunoSEQ multiplex PCR assay. TCRdb took over this immuneACCESS table, retaining in-frame rearrangements with V and J assigned. Such tables are incomplete; in checked studies, under half of the missing clones stem from an unresolved V gene, and the remainder is unexplained. The sample has around 150,000 clones on record, roughly 92% of them singletons. Roughly 5% of the sample lies in the top ten. In the paper's terms, the time point label means: baseline before first vaccination. The material sequenced was peripheral blood, taken on day 0 of AZD1222 vaccination. These receptors came from an adult in good health.

This chain joins TRBV18 and TRBJ1-3; 9 bases agree with TRBD1. CDR3 size: 16 residues. The ends lost 6 bases at V and 4 bases at J; junction bases unmatched: 10. Per the germline V gene, CDR1 is KGHSH and CDR2 is LQKENI. This chain's CDR3 is CASSRDRVFSGNTIYF. CDR3 in DNA: TGTGCCAGCTCCCGGGACAGGGTCTTCTCCGGAAACACCATATATTTT.

This rearrangement joins TRBV6-6 to TRBJ1-5; D remains unclear. The CDR3 contains 13 residues. Germline lookup yields CDR1 MNHNY and CDR2 SVGAGI (reference sequence). Trimming shortened V by 1 base and J by 5 bases, and 6 bases separated the two germline ends. CDR3 DNA: TGTGCCAGCAGTTACTACGGGGATCAGCCCCAGCATTTT. Amino acids: CASSYYGDQPQHF.

The chain combines TRBV27 with TRBJ1-1, with D unclear. Germline V gene sequence: CDR1 MNHEY, CDR2 SMNVEV (reference sequence). V was shortened by 6 bases and J by 4 bases, with 12 bases between the two germline ends. The CDR3 runs 13 residues. The CDR3 reads CASSTREFTEAFF. The CDR3 DNA follows: TGTGCCAGCAGCACCCGGGAATTCACTGAAGCTTTCTTT.

V and J are TRBV7-9 and TRBJ1-4; D gene unclear. Trimming removed 4 bases from V and 7 bases from J, with 10 bases in between. CDR3 length: 13 residues. Looked up from germline, CDR1 is SEHNR and CDR2 is FQNEAQ (reference sequence). The chain's CDR3 is CASSSAAVEKLFF. The CDR3 nucleotides read TGTGCCAGCAGCTCAGCGGCAGTTGAAAAACTGTTTTTT. The whole variable domain, remainder taken from reference TRBV7-9 and TRBJ1-4, is DTGVSQNPRHKITKRGQNVTFRCDPISEHNRLYWYRQTLGQGPEFLTYFQNEAQLEKSRLLSDRFSAERPKGSFSTLEIQRTEQGDSAMYLCASSSAAVEKLFFGSGTQLSVL.

This rearrangement joins TRBV7-9 to TRBJ1-2; the match to TRBD1 covers 10 bases. Germline lookup yields CDR1 SEHNR and CDR2 FQNEAQ (reference sequence). The CDR3 length is 13 residues. Trimming removed 9 bases from V and 2 bases from J; junction bases left unmatched: 3. CDR3 in DNA: TGTGCCAGTACGGGACAGGGGAACTATGGCTACACCTTC. It specifies CASTGQGNYGYTF.

The chain is built from TRBV21-1 and TRBJ1-4. TRBV21-1 is shown as a pseudogene. The CDR3 covers 18 residues. The CDR3 is CASRPTLPRGSTNEKLFF. Written as DNA, the CDR3 is TGTGCCAGCAGGCCCACCCTCCCCCGCGGCTCTACTAATGAAAAACTGTTTTTT.

The CDR3 loop reads CASRYRDPNSPLHF. The CDR3 DNA follows: TGTGCCAGCCGCTACCGGGACCCTAATTCACCCCTCCACTTT. The chain links TRBV27 to TRBJ1-6, with a tentative D call TRBD1 (5 bases). Germline values: CDR1 MNHEY, CDR2 SMNVEV (reference sequence). The CDR3 extends over 14 amino acids. Trimming shortened V by 8 bases and J by 6 bases, and 14 bases separated the two germline ends.

J is TRBJ1-2 and V is TRBV9, with 7 bases matching TRBD1. The CDR3 runs 16 residues. V shed 2 bases and J 1 base; nucleotides not matched to a gene: 8. The germline V gene has CDR1 SGDLS and CDR2 YYNGEE. In nucleotides, the CDR3 is TGTGCCAGCAGCGTCTATCTCACAGGGGATAACTATGGCTACACCTTC. Amino acids: CASSVYLTGDNYGYTF.

The J gene is TRBJ2-7, the V gene TRBV7-6; TRBD2 aligns across 9 bases. Trimming removed 2 bases from V and 3 bases from J; junction bases left unmatched: 8. The CDR3 is 16 amino acids. Per germline, CDR1 SGHVS and CDR2 FNYEAQ. CDR3 sequence reads: CASSLSAGGLLYEQYF. The CDR3, as DNA: TGTGCCAGCAGCTTATCAGCGGGGGGCCTCCTCTACGAGCAGTACTTC.

The chain carries TRBV23-1 and TRBJ1-4, with 9 bases lining up with TRBD1. TRBV23-1 is treated as an ORF (open reading frame) with a function not yet certain. The CDR3 spans 15 residues. V lost 3 bases and J lost 7; bases outside the gene matches: 6. CDR3 sequence reads: CASSHTGTGSEKLFF. For the CDR3, the DNA is TGCGCCAGCAGTCACACCGGGACAGGGTCTGAAAAACTGTTTTTT.

The genes are TRBV4-1 and TRBJ1-5; TRBD1 matches 8 bases. V lost 1 base to trimming and J lost 4 bases; unmatched junction nucleotides: 9. The CDR3 runs to 17 residues. Looked up from germline, CDR1 is MGHRA and CDR2 is YSYEKL. The CDR3 DNA reads TGCGCCAGCAGCCAAGCCGCCGGAGGACAGGGAAATCAGCCCCAGCATTTT. Protein: CASSQAAGGQGNQPQHF.

The chain uses TRBV6-6 and TRBJ2-1, with D maybe TRBD2 (6 bases). Germline V gene lookup returns CDR1 MNHNY and CDR2 SVGAGI (reference sequence). Between the trimmed V and J ends, which lost 6 bases and 6 bases, there was a span of 18 bases. The CDR3 has 15 residues. The CDR3 sequence is CASRSLGEDVNEQFF. CDR3 coding DNA: TGTGCCAGCAGATCGCTAGGGGAGGACGTCAATGAGCAGTTCTTC.

The gene calls are TRBV6-5 and TRBJ1-1, with a weak D call TRBD1 (6 bases). The CDR3 is made up of 13 amino acids. The V end was cut by 8 bases, the J end by 4 bases, with 14 bases between. The germline CDR1 and CDR2 sequences are MNHEY and SVGAGI. The CDR3 sequence: CASGLNRVTEAFF. DNA for the CDR3: TGTGCCAGCGGCCTCAACAGGGTCACTGAAGCTTTCTTT.

This chain connects TRBV19 to TRBJ1-1; D might be TRBD1 (5 bases). The CDR3 spans 15 residues. Germline V lookup: CDR1 LNHDA, CDR2 SQIVND (reference sequence). V was cut by 1 base and J by 3 bases, with 12 bases left in between. CDR3 sequence (DNA): TGTGCCAGTAGTATAGCAGGGCACACCGACACTGAAGCTTTCTTT. It translates to CASSIAGHTDTEAFF.

The chain carries TRBV23-1 and TRBJ2-5, with 7 bases identical to TRBD2. TRBV23-1 is known as an ORF, though its function is uncertain. There are 23 residues in the CDR3. V shed 0 bases, J shed 4 bases, and the junction held 29 bases outside the gene matches. The CDR3 spells CASSQSSLSRLACGGICRETQYF. As DNA, the CDR3 is TGCGCCAGCAGTCAATCTAGCCTTTCGAGACTAGCTTGCGGTGGGATCTGCCGAGAGACCCAGTACTTC.

The CDR3 region is CAISGTSDSSYNEQFF. The CDR3 DNA follows: TGTGCCATCAGCGGAACTAGCGACAGCTCCTACAATGAGCAGTTCTTC. This chain uses TRBV10-3 with TRBJ2-1; 7 bases map to TRBD2. The CDR3 covers 16 residues. Germline V CDR1 and CDR2: ENHRY, SYGVKD. J was trimmed by 0 bases and V by 6 bases; bases with no gene match: 8.

This sequence joins TRBV25-1 and TRBJ1-3; D remains ambiguous. Trimming left V 5 bases short and J 0 bases short, with 14 bases between. Germline assignment: CDR1 MGHDK and CDR2 SYGVNS. The CDR3 totals 16 residues. CDR3 residues: CASSPPGVFSGNTIYF. The CDR3 DNA reads TGTGCCAGCAGTCCTCCCGGGGTCTTCTCTGGAAACACCATATATTTT.

The V and J genes are TRBV3-1 (or the pseudogene TRBV3-2) and TRBJ2-2; D may be TRBD1 (6 bases). Germline lookup yields CDR1 LGHDT and CDR2 YNNKEL (reference sequence). V dropped 5 bases and J dropped 4 bases, with 11 bases sitting between them. The CDR3 consists of 14 residues. This chain's CDR3 is CASSENRATGELFF. The CDR3, as DNA: TGTGCCAGCAGCGAAAACAGGGCCACCGGGGAGCTGTTTTTT.

For the CDR3, the DNA is TGTGCCAGCAGCTTAAATGGGGAGACAACTAATGAAAAACTGTTTTTT. Amino acid sequence: CASSLNGETTNEKLFF. V and J are TRBV7-9 and TRBJ1-4; D is unclear. V was trimmed by 2 bases and J by 0 bases, leaving 10 bases between them. CDR1 and CDR2 (germline): SEHNR, FQNEAQ (reference sequence). CDR3 size: 16 residues.

The table lists this clone with a few counts. The chain is built from TRBV7-5 and TRBJ2-2; TRBD2, the table's D call, was not compared with the DNA. TRBV7-5 is a known pseudogene. The CDR3 covers 18 residues. Written as DNA, the CDR3 is TGTGCCAGAAGCTTAGTGGAGTATCGGGGAACGGACACCGGGGAGCTGTTTTTT. Translating it yields CARSLVEYRGTDTGELFF.

This clone was recorded once. The V and J genes are TRBV5-1 and TRBJ2-3; TRBD2 matches 11 bases. There are 15 residues in the CDR3. The germline gives CDR1 SGHRS, CDR2 YFSETQ. V was clipped by 2 bases and J by 7 bases; unmatched bases: 6. CDR3: CASSFPGTSGNTQYF. In DNA, the CDR3 is TGCGCCAGCAGCTTCCCCGGGACTAGCGGTAATACGCAGTATTTT.

In its sample, this clone was seen once. This rearrangement joins TRBV5-8 to TRBJ2-2, with D tentatively TRBD1 (5 bases). The V end was cut by 0 bases, the J end by 2 bases, with 8 bases between. This CDR3 region has 15 residues. Germline V gene lookup returns CDR1 SGHTS and CDR2 YDEGEE. This CDR3 reads CASSLGQLNTGELFF. CDR3 DNA: TGTGCCAGCAGCTTGGGACAGTTAAACACCGGGGAGCTGTTTTTT.

The rearrangement joins TRBV6-5 to TRBJ2-7; D possibly corresponds to TRBD1 (5 bases). The CDR3 is 14 amino acids. The V and J ends lost 2 bases and 6 bases respectively, with 14 bases between them. Germline loops: CDR1 MNHEY, CDR2 SVGAGI. The CDR3 spells CASSYDGAYSEQYF. In DNA form, the CDR3 reads TGTGCCAGCAGTTACGATGGGGCCTATAGCGAGCAGTACTTC.

The rearrangement joins TRBV12-3 or TRBV12-4 to TRBJ1-2; D is undetermined. This CDR3 is built from 13 residues. Trimming pared 7 bases from V and 0 bases from J, leaving 9 bases between. CDR3 coding DNA: TGTGCCAGCACTAGAATGGCTAACTATGGCTACACCTTC. This sequence encodes CASTRMANYGYTF.

Only one count was recorded for this clone. The CDR3 DNA is TGTGCCAGCAGCTTAGGGGGACAGGGGGCGGTGGAGCAGTACTTC. Its translation: CASSLGGQGAVEQYF. The rearrangement uses TRBV7-8 and TRBJ2-7; 12 bases are shared with TRBD1. V shed 1 base and J 7 bases; nucleotides not matched to a gene: 5. The CDR3 covers 15 residues. Germline CDR1 reads SGHVS; CDR2 reads FQNEAQ. Supplemented by reference TRBV7-8 and TRBJ2-7, the full variable domain reads GAGVSQSPRYKVAKRGQDVALRCDPISGHVSLFWYQQALGQGPEFLTYFQNEAQLDKSGLPSDRFFAERPEGSVSTLKIQRTQQEDSAVYLCASSLGGQGAVEQYFGPGTRLTVT.